The subject of this entry is one T cell receptor (beta chain). This specimen comes from a study of shared T cell receptors in the human thymus. V shed 3 bases, J shed 4 bases, and the junction held 14 bases outside the gene matches. This CDR3 is 18 amino acids long. Germline-derived CDR1 and CDR2 are LNHNV and YYDKDF (reference sequence). Sequencing was performed with immunoSEQ multiplex PCR; in TCRdb, only in-frame clones are kept and a portion is missing. The data contain roughly 550,000 clones, approximately 80% of them seen just once; the ten biggest clones take up around 0.012%. The sample also formed part of further work on human thymus T cells. Per that paper: The thymus was resected at corrective cardiac surgery. Seemingly biased V and J gene usage marked thymic and blood repertoires. As related research reported, thymic repertoires overlapped highly among unrelated individuals.

The material sequenced was thymocytes. The V call is TRBV15, the J call TRBJ2-5, with 10 bases aligning to TRBD1. The source is a boy under two years old with a congenital heart defect. The CDR3 reads CATSRVGPIRQGAETQYF. The CDR3 nucleotides are TGTGCCACCAGCAGGGTCGGACCCATAAGACAGGGGGCAGAGACCCAGTACTTC.